Presented here are 32 T cell receptor beta chains from one specimen sequenced in a study of T cells in Graves' hyperthyroidism and ophthalmopathy (dated by TCRdb to between 2017 and 2020). Library construction relied on multiplex PCR. TCRdb lists the instrument as Illumina HiSeq 2000. Amplification of TCR beta CDR3 regions was carried out from RNA transcripts. The TCR CDR3 was subjected to a first round of RT-PCR using the HTBI primer set and the Qiagen OneStep RT-PCR kit. TCRdb cleaned the public reads at Q25 with fastp, built clones with MiXCR and kept in-frame beta chains. Duplicate CDR3 protein sequences are folded into a single record with the most common DNA and genes. Recorded for this sample are fewer than 750,000 distinct CDR3 sequences; roughly 15% of them occurred a single time. Of the sample, about 4% falls within the top ten clones. Source material: blood. The receptors come from a middle-aged woman with Graves' ophthalmopathy.

This clonotype has at least ten counts. The chain employs TRBV20-1 and TRBJ2-7; D remains ambiguous. V dropped 5 bases and J dropped 1 base, with 9 bases sitting between them. CDR1 is DFQATT, CDR2 SNEGSKA, per germline (reference sequence). The CDR3 runs 12 residues. The CDR3 bases are TGCAGTGCTTCCCTCCGTTCCTACGAGCAGTACTTC. Residues: CSASLRSYEQYF.

This clonotype was counted at least ten times. This chain connects TRBV28 to TRBJ2-7; no definite D call. CDR1 and CDR2 (germline): MDHEN, SYDVKM. Trimming removed 2 bases from V and 7 bases from J, with 15 bases in between. The CDR3 has 14 residues. CDR3 DNA: TGTGCCAGCAGTTTACCCCAGATGGCTGGGGAGCAGTACTTC. Translated, it gives CASSLPQMAGEQYF.

Many counts were recorded for this clonotype. The CDR3 region has the DNA TGTGCCAGTAGTATCCGGGTCGGTAGCTCCTACGAGCAGTACTTC. Protein sequence: CASSIRVGSSYEQYF. The chain is built from TRBV19 and TRBJ2-7; no clear D gene. Germline V gene lookup returns CDR1 LNHDA and CDR2 SQIVND (reference sequence). Trimming left V 3 bases short and J 0 bases short, with 12 bases between. The CDR3 consists of 15 residues.

This clonotype came up many times. The genes are TRBV12-3 or TRBV12-4 and TRBJ2-5; possible D gene TRBD1, 7 bases. V was pared by 6 bases and J by 6 bases, with 17 bases between. The CDR3 contains 14 residues. CDR3 protein: CASSSGGSAQTQYF. The CDR3 nucleotides read TGTGCCAGCAGCTCAGGGGGGTCAGCACAGACCCAGTACTTC.

This clonotype was counted at least ten times. The rearrangement joins TRBV20-1 to TRBJ2-7; D ambiguous. Germline V gene data show CDR1 as DFQATT and CDR2 as SNEGSKA (reference sequence). Trimming left V 1 base short and J 6 bases short, with 13 bases between. This CDR3 has 13 amino acids. The CDR3 coding sequence is TGCAGTGCTAGAGGGGTATCGAAGGGCGAGCAGTACTTC. Translation: CSARGVSKGEQYF.

The rearrangement uses TRBV2 and TRBJ1-6; a possible D gene is TRBD1 (6 bases). Germline V gene sequence: CDR1 SNHLY, CDR2 FYNNEI. V gave up 6 bases and J gave up 7 bases, with 13 bases separating them. This CDR3 comprises 14 residues. The CDR3 loop is CASRPDRENSPLHF. The CDR3 bases are TGTGCCAGCAGGCCGGACAGAGAAAATTCACCCCTCCACTTT.

Ten or more counts support this clonotype. The V and J genes are TRBV6-2 or TRBV6-3 and TRBJ2-7, with 8 nucleotides matching TRBD2. The CDR3 consists of 15 residues. CDR1 is MNHEY, CDR2 SVGEGT, per germline. The V gene end was trimmed by 6 bases and the J gene end by 2 bases; junction bases not matched to a gene: 9. The DNA for the CDR3 is TGTGCCAGCAGCGACGACAGCGGGAGTACCTACGAGCAGTACTTC. Translated: CASSDDSGSTYEQYF.

This clonotype has a count of ten or more. A much bigger clone sits one base away, suggesting this may be a read error. V and J are TRBV6-5 and TRBJ2-7; D unclear. This CDR3 has 11 residues. Germline V CDR1 and CDR2: MNHEY, SVGAGI. V was shortened by 3 bases and J by 3 bases, with 3 bases between the two germline ends. CDR3 DNA sequence: TGTGCCAGCAGTTATATCTACGAGCAGTACTTC. It specifies CASSYIYEQYF.

Regarding this clonotype: It may be a read error: a sequence one base away is much more abundant. The chain has TRBV7-9 and TRBJ2-2; a weak D match, TRBD1 (6 bases). The germline CDR1 and CDR2 sequences are SEHNR and FQNEAQ (reference sequence). This CDR3 region has 14 residues. V lost 4 bases and J 4 bases, leaving 10 bases between the germline ends. This CDR3 reads CASSSTRGTGELFF. As DNA, the CDR3 is TGTGCCAGCAGCTCAACCAGGGGCACCGGGGAGCTGTTTTTT.

V gene TRBV12-3 or TRBV12-4 combines with J gene TRBJ2-7; tentative D call: TRBD2 (5 bases). The V end lost 7 bases, the J end lost 6 bases, and 19 bases lay between the germline ends. CDR3 length: 14 residues. The CDR3 region is CASTPGQRAIEQYF. The DNA for the CDR3 is TGTGCCAGCACCCCCGGGCAGAGGGCGATCGAGCAGTACTTC.

This clonotype occurred a few times. The rearrangement links TRBV9 to TRBJ2-2, with TRBD2 as a possible D gene (5 bases). Trimming shortened V by 6 bases and J by 4 bases, and 10 bases separated the two germline ends. CDR3 length: 13 amino acids. The germline CDR1 and CDR2 sequences are SGDLS and YYNGEE. The CDR3 DNA is TGTGCCAGCATGACCGGGATCACCGGGGAGCTGTTTTTT. Residues: CASMTGITGELFF. Drawing the rest from reference TRBV9 and TRBJ2-2, the complete variable domain is DSGVTQTPKHLITATGQRVTLRCSPRSGDLSVYWYQQSLDQGLQFLIQYYNGEERAKGNILERFSAQQFPDLHSELNLSSLELGDSALYFCASMTGITGELFFGEGSRLTVL.

This clonotype was recorded many times. The chain couples TRBV12-3 or TRBV12-4 to TRBJ1-1; D is possibly TRBD1 (6 bases). The length of the CDR3 is 17 residues. Trimming took 1 base from V and 1 from J, leaving 16 bases between them. CDR3 sequence (DNA): TGTGCCAGCAGTTTAGGCGCCCGGGCAGGGGAGAACACTGAAGCTTTCTTT. Its protein product is CASSLGARAGENTEAFF.

Ten or more counts support this clonotype. The rearrangement joins TRBV28 to TRBJ2-2; 11 nucleotides align to TRBD2. The CDR3 runs to 18 residues. The V gene's germline CDR1 is MDHEN and CDR2 SYDVKM. Trimming at V came to 6 bases and at J to 0 bases, leaving 9 bases not matched to a gene. CDR3 nucleotides: TGTGCCAGCAGGCCGACTAGCGGGAACCCACCGAACACCGGGGAGCTGTTTTTT. Protein: CASRPTSGNPPNTGELFF.

This clonotype was counted many times. The V call is TRBV2, the J call TRBJ2-5; D call uncertain. There are 13 residues in the CDR3. Germline CDR1 is SNHLY and CDR2 is FYNNEI. V lost 4 bases to trimming and J lost 5 bases, with 11 bases between them. CDR3 in amino acids: CASSVAAAETQYF. In DNA form, the CDR3 reads TGTGCCAGCAGTGTGGCTGCGGCGGAGACCCAGTACTTC.

This clonotype has ten or more counts. This chain joins TRBV30 and TRBJ2-7, with unresolved D. Looked up from germline, CDR1 is GTSNPN and CDR2 is SVGIG (reference sequence). V lost 1 base to trimming and J lost 4 bases, with 11 bases between them. This CDR3 region has 13 residues. CDR3 nucleotides: TGTGCCTGGAGTGGGACCCGCCCTTACGAGCAGTACTTC. Translating it yields CAWSGTRPYEQYF.

The chain has TRBV18 and TRBJ2-7; either TRBD1 or TRBD2 may fit D (5 bases each). The V end was cut by 4 bases, the J end by 3 bases, with 19 bases between. This CDR3 is 16 amino acids long. Germline V gene sequence: CDR1 KGHSH, CDR2 LQKENI. CDR3 sequence: CASSQYGTELGYEQYF. CDR3 coding DNA: TGTGCCAGCTCACAATACGGGACGGAGCTGGGCTACGAGCAGTACTTC.

This clonotype was seen at least ten times. This chain joins TRBV6-2 or TRBV6-3 and TRBJ2-6; D is unresolved. The CDR3 has 13 amino acids. CDR1 is MNHEY and CDR2 is SVGEGT in the germline V gene. Trimming shortened V by 5 bases and J by 4 bases, and 6 bases separated the two germline ends. CDR3 nucleotide sequence: TGTGCCAGCAGTCCTTGGGGGGCCAACGTCCTGACTTTC. This codes for CASSPWGANVLTF.

The V and J genes are TRBV25-1 and TRBJ2-7, with TRBD2 identical over 10 bases. V lost 6 bases, J lost 1 base, and 12 bases stayed unmatched. The CDR3 loop spans 17 amino acids. Germline V gene sequence: CDR1 MGHDK, CDR2 SYGVNS. The CDR3 coding sequence is TGTGCCAGCAGCGCCCCTAGCGGGAGTTCGGTTTCCTACGAGCAGTACTTC. It specifies CASSAPSGSSVSYEQYF.

This rearrangement joins TRBV5-5 to TRBJ1-6; D unresolved. This CDR3 has 16 residues. V lost 2 bases and J lost 2, with 11 bases in between. Per germline, CDR1 SGHKS and CDR2 YYEKEE (reference sequence). CDR3 sequence (DNA): TGTGCCAGCAGCTTTTCGGGCAGAACCTATAATTCACCCCTCCACTTT. Translating gives CASSFSGRTYNSPLHF. The full variable domain, with the rest looked up from reference TRBV5-5 and TRBJ1-6, is DAGVTQSPTHLIKTRGQQVTLRCSPISGHKSVSWYQQVLGQGPQFIFQYYEKEERGRGNFPDRFSARQFPNYSSELNVNALLLGDSALYLCASSFSGRTYNSPLHFGNGTRLTVT.

V usage is TRBV6-2 or TRBV6-3 and J usage is TRBJ1-2; D remains unclear. This CDR3 spans 17 amino acids. Looked up from germline, CDR1 is MNHEY and CDR2 is SVGEGT. Between the trimmed V and J ends, which lost 0 bases and 2 bases, there was a span of 16 bases. The CDR3 nucleotides read TGTGCCAGCAGTTACTCGACTGGGATCGGTATAAACTATGGCTACACCTTC. Protein product: CASSYSTGIGINYGYTF.

In this sample, this clonotype turned up many times. The chain has TRBV19 and TRBJ2-2; no clear D gene. This CDR3 region has 15 residues. The V gene lost 4 bases and the J gene lost 5 bases, with 14 bases spanning the gap. The germline CDR1 and CDR2 sequences are LNHDA and SQIVND (reference sequence). The CDR3 coding sequence is TGTGCCAGTAGTACGACAAACCGTGGTACCGGGGAGCTGTTTTTT. Amino acids: CASSTTNRGTGELFF.

In this sample, this clonotype turned up many times. The J gene is TRBJ1-2, the V gene TRBV15; a weak D match, TRBD1 (6 bases). The germline gives CDR1 LNHNV, CDR2 YYDKDF (reference sequence). The CDR3 runs 13 residues. The V end lost 5 bases, the J end lost 4 bases, and 11 bases lay between the germline ends. The CDR3 sequence: CATSAGTIYGYTF. The CDR3 nucleotides read TGTGCCACCAGCGCCGGGACAATCTATGGCTACACCTTC.

This clonotype was counted many times. V is TRBV24-1 and J is TRBJ2-5, with 9 bases matching TRBD1. Germline V lookup: CDR1 KGHDR, CDR2 SFDVKD. CDR3 length equals 16 residues. J gave up 3 bases and V 4 bases, and 8 bases lay outside the gene matches. The CDR3: CATSDPPGTGKETQYF. CDR3 sequence (DNA): TGTGCCACCAGTGACCCTCCCGGGACAGGGAAAGAGACCCAGTACTTC.

This clonotype was detected only once. The junction does not match germline at one end; this may be a read error. The chain is built from TRBV6-5 and TRBJ2-7; TRBD1 agrees at 7 bases. Germline V gene data show CDR1 as MNHEY and CDR2 as SVGAGI. CDR3 length: 15 amino acids. The CDR3 spells CANSFTTGSGYELYF. As DNA, the CDR3 is TGTGCCAACAGTTTCACGACAGGGAGCGGCTACGAGCTGTACTTC.

This clonotype showed up many times. The V call is TRBV12-3 or TRBV12-4, the J call TRBJ2-7; 9 bases match TRBD2. The trim removed 7 bases at V and 7 bases at J, leaving 11 bases unmatched. The CDR3 covers 14 residues. CDR3 amino acids: CASMIGAGGQEQYF. The CDR3 region has the DNA TGTGCCAGCATGATAGGAGCGGGAGGTCAAGAGCAGTACTTC.

The chain links TRBV5-5 to TRBJ2-7; D ambiguous. Per the germline V gene, CDR1 is SGHKS and CDR2 is YYEKEE (reference sequence). Deletions cut 0 bases from V and 7 bases from J, with 20 bases between. This CDR3 is built from 16 residues. CDR3 protein: CASSLGLWVRAQEQYF. Written as DNA, the CDR3 is TGTGCCAGCAGCTTGGGACTCTGGGTTAGGGCGCAAGAGCAGTACTTC.

The sample holds many counts of this clonotype. CDR3 in DNA: TGTGCCAGCAGCCCGCGGACTGGCTTCTACGAGCAGTACTTC. Translating gives CASSPRTGFYEQYF. The chain links TRBV14 to TRBJ2-7; a possible D gene is TRBD2 (5 bases). V gave up 4 bases and J gave up 3 bases, with 13 bases separating them. Per the germline V gene, CDR1 is SGHDN and CDR2 is FVKESK. CDR3 length: 14 residues. The full variable domain, in which reference TRBV14 and TRBJ2-7 provide the parts outside the CDR3, is EAGVTQFPSHSVIEKGQTVTLRCDPISGHDNLYWYRRVMGKEIKFLLHFVKESKQDESGMPNNRFLAERTGGTYSTLKVQPAELEDSGVYFCASSPRTGFYEQYFGPGTRLTVT.

This clonotype was detected ten times or more. The V call is TRBV12-3 or TRBV12-4, the J call TRBJ2-5; D is undetermined. V was cut by 9 bases and J by 3 bases, with 17 bases left in between. The CDR3 contains 14 residues. The DNA for the CDR3 is TGTGCCAGTTTCTCGACGTTGAATAAAGAGACCCAGTACTTC. As protein: CASFSTLNKETQYF.

The chain is built from TRBV6-2 or TRBV6-3 and TRBJ1-1; no reliable D call. V gave up 3 bases and J gave up 1 base, with 18 bases separating them. The CDR3 runs 17 residues. CDR1 and CDR2 from the germline V gene are MNHEY and SVGEGT. DNA of the CDR3: TGTGCCAGCAGTTATGATGGGCGGACTAGGGCGAACACTGAAGCTTTCTTT. The encoded protein is CASSYDGRTRANTEAFF.

At least ten counts were recorded for this clonotype. The CDR3 loop reads CASGGTGPTRAGELFF. The CDR3 DNA follows: TGTGCTAGTGGTGGAACGGGACCGACTAGGGCCGGGGAGCTGTTTTTT. The chain joins TRBV12-5 to TRBJ2-2; D may be TRBD2 (6 bases). V gave up 5 bases and J gave up 6 bases, with 19 bases separating them. Germline CDR1 reads LGHNT; CDR2 reads FRNRAP. This CDR3 contains 16 residues.

This rearrangement joins TRBV2 to TRBJ2-2; 8 bases fit TRBD1. This CDR3 contains 15 residues. V lost 5 bases and J lost 4; bases outside the gene matches: 6. Per the germline V gene, CDR1 is SNHLY and CDR2 is FYNNEI. The CDR3, as DNA: TGTGCCAGCAGTCAGTCAGGGGGCTTCACCGGGGAGCTGTTTTTT. It translates to CASSQSGGFTGELFF.

The sample holds a few counts of this clonotype. The chain links TRBV19 to TRBJ2-7; possible D gene TRBD1, 6 bases. With 4 bases removed from V and 6 bases from J, the gap between germline ends came to 13 bases. Germline loops: CDR1 LNHDA, CDR2 SQIVND (reference sequence). The CDR3 totals 13 residues. Here the CDR3 reads CASSTFMGAEQYF. The CDR3 DNA follows: TGTGCCAGTAGTACCTTTATGGGGGCCGAGCAGTACTTC.